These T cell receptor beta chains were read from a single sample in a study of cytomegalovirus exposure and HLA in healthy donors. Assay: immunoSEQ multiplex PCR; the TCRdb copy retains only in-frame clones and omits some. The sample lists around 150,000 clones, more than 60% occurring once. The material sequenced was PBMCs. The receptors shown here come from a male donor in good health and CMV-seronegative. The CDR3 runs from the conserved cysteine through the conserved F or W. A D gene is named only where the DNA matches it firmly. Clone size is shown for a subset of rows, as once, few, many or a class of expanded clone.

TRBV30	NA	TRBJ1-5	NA	TGTGCCTGGAGCGGCGGGGTCCTGGACGATCAGCCCCAGCATTTT	CAWSGGVLDDQPQHF
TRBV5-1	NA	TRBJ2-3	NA	TGCGCCAGCAGCTTGGCGCTAGCGAGCACAGATACGCAGTATTTT	CASSLALASTDTQYF
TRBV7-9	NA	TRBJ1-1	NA	TGTGCCAGCAGCTTAGCCGGGGGGCGCTGGACTGAAGCTTTCTTT	CASSLAGGRWTEAFF
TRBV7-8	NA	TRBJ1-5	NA	TGTGCCAGCAGCTTGGCCTGGGGGGGGGCCGGTCAGCCCCAGCATTTT	CASSLAWGGAGQPQHF
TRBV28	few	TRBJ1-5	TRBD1	TGTGCCACCGCCGGGACAGGGTACAATCAGCCCCAGCATTTT	CATAGTGYNQPQHF
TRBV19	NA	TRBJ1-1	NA	TGTGCCAGTAGTCCTCTTACAGGGTTAAACACTGAAGCTTTCTTT	CASSPLTGLNTEAFF
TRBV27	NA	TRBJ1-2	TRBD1	TGTGCCAGCAGTGTAACCGGGACAGGGGCCTATGGCTACACCTTC	CASSVTGTGAYGYTF
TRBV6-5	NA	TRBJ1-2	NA	TGTGCCAGCAGTGCCGGACAGTATGGCTCCACCTTC	CASSAGQYGSTF
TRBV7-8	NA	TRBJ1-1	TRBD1	TGTGCCAGCAGCTCGGGACAGAGTGAAGCTTTCTTT	CASSSGQSEAFF
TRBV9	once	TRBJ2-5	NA	TGTGCCAGCAGCGTATCCGGACTAAGCGGAGAAGAGACCCAGTACTTC	CASSVSGLSGEETQYF
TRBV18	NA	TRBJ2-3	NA	TGTGCCAGCTCCCTCATGGCAGGTCGCACAGATACGCAGTATTTT	CASSLMAGRTDTQYF